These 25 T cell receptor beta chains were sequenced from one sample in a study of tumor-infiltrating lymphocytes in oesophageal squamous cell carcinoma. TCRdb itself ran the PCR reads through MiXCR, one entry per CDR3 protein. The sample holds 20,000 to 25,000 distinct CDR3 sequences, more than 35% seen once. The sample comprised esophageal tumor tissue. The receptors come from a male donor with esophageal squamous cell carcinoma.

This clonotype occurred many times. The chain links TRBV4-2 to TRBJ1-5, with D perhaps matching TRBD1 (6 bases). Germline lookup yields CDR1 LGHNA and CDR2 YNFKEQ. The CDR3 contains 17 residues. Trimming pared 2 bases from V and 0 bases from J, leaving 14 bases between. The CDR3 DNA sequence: TGTGCCAGCAGCCAACGTCAACAGGGCCCTAGCAATCAGCCCCAGCATTTT. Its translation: CASSQRQQGPSNQPQHF.

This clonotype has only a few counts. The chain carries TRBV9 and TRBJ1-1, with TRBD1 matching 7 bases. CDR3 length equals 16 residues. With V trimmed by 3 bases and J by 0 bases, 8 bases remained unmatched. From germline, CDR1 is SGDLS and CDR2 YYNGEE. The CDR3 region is CASSERDSTLNTEAFF. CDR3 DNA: TGTGCCAGCAGCGAGCGGGACAGCACCTTGAACACTGAAGCTTTCTTT.

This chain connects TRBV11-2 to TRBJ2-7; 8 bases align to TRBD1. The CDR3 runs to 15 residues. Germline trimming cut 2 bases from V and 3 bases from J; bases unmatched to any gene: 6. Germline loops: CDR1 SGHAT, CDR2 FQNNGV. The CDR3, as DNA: TGTGCCAGCAGCTTATTCGACAGGGGTATCTACGAGCAGTACTTC. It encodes CASSLFDRGIYEQYF.

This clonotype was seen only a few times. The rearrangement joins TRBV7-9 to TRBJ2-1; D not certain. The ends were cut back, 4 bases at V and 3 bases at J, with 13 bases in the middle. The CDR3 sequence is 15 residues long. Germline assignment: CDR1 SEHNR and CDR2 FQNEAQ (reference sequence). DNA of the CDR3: TGTGCCAGCAGCTCCCCCGCGCGGAGCTACAATGAGCAGTTCTTC. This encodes CASSSPARSYNEQFF. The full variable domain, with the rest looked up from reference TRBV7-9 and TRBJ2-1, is DTGVSQNPRHKITKRGQNVTFRCDPISEHNRLYWYRQTLGQGPEFLTYFQNEAQLEKSRLLSDRFSAERPKGSFSTLEIQRTEQGDSAMYLCASSSPARSYNEQFFGPGTRLTVL.

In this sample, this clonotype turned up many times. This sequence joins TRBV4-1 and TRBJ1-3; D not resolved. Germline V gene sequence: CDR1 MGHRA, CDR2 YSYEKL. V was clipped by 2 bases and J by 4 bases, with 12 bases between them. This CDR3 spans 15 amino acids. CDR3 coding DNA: TGCGCCAGCAGCCAAAGTATGGCAATCGGAAACACCATATATTTT. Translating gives CASSQSMAIGNTIYF.

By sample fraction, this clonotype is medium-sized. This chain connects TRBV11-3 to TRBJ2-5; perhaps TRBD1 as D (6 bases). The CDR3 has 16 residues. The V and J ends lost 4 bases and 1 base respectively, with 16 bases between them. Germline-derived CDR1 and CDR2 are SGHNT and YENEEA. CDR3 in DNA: TGTGCCAGCAGCTCAGGTACAGGGCGATCCCAAGAGACCCAGTACTTC. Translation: CASSSGTGRSQETQYF.

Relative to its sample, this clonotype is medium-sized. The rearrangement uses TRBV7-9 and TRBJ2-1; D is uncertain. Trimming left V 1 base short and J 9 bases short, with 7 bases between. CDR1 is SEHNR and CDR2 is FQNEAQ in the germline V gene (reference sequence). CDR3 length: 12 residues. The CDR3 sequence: CASSLEASEQFF. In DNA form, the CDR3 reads TGTGCCAGCAGCTTAGAGGCTAGTGAGCAGTTCTTC.

The DNA of the CDR3 is TGTGCCAGCAGTGTACGACAGGGGGGACAGCCCCAGCATTTT. Translating gives CASSVRQGGQPQHF. The genes are TRBV6-1 and TRBJ1-5; 9 bases align to TRBD1. In germline, CDR1 is MNHNS, CDR2 SASEGT. This CDR3 is built from 14 residues. With 4 bases clipped from V and 7 bases from J, the junction kept 5 bases outside the gene matches.

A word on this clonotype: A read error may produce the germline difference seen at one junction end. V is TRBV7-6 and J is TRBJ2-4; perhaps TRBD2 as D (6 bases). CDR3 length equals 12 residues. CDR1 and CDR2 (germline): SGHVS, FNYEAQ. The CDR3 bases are TGTGCCAGCAGCGCGGACGAGGAGGGCTACACGTTC. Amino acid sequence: CASSADEEGYTF.

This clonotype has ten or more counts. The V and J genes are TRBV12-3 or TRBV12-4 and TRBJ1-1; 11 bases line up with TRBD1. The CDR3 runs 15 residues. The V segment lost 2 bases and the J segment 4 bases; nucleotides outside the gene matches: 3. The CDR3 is CASSLIGTGGTEAFF. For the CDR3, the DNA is TGTGCCAGCAGTTTAATCGGGACAGGGGGCACTGAAGCTTTCTTT.

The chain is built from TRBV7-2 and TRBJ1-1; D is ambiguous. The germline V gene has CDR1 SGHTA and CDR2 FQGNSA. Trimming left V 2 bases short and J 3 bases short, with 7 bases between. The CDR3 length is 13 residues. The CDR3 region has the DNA TGTGCCAGCAGCTTAAGCGGGTACACTGAAGCTTTCTTT. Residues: CASSLSGYTEAFF. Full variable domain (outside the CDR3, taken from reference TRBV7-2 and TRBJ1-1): GAGVSQSPSNKVTEKGKDVELRCDPISGHTALYWYRQSLGQGLEFLIYFQGNSAPDKSGLPSDRFSAERTGGSVSTLTIQRTQQEDSAVYLCASSLSGYTEAFFGQGTRLTVV.

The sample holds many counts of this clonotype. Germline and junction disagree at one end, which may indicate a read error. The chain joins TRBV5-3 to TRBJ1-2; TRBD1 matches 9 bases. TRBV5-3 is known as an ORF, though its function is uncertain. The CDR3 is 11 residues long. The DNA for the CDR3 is TGTGCCAGCAGCCTTGGACAGGGGTTCTTCTTC. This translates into CASSLGQGFFF.

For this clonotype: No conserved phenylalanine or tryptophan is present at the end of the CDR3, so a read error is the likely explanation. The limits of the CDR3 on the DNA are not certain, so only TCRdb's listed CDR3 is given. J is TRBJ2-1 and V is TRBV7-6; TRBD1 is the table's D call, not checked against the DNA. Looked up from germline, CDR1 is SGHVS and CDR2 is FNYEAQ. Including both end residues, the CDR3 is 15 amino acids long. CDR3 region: CASSWGQGYEQYFGN.

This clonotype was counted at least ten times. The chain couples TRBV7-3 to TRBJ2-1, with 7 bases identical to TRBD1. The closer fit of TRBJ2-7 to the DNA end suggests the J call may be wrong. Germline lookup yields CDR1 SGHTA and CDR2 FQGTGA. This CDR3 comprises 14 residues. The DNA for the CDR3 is TGTGCCAGCCAAGGGCTAGAAGGGGGCAATGAGCAGTACTTC. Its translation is CASQGLEGGNEQYF.

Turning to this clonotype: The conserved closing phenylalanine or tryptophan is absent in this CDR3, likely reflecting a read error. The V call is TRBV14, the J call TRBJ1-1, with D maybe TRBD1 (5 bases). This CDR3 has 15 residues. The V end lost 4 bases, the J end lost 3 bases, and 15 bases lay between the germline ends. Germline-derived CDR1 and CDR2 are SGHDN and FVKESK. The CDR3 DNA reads TGTGCCAGCAGCCCCCCCGGGGCTGGGCACACTGAAGCTTTCTTA. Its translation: CASSPPGAGHTEAFL.

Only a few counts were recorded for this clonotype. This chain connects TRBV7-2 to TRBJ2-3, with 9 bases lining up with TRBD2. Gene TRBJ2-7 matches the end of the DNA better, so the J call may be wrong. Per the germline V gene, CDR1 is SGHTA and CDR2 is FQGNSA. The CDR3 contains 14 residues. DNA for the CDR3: TGTGCCAGCAGCTTATTGCGGGAGGGGTACGAGCAGTACTTC. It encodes CASSLLREGYEQYF.

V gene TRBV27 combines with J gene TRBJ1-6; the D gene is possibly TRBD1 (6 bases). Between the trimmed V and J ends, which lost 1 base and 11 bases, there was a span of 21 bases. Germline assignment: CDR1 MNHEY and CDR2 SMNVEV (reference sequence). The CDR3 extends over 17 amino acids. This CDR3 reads CASSLWGRGQFIPPLHF. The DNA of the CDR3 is TGTGCCAGCAGTTTATGGGGCAGGGGCCAATTCATCCCACCCCTCCACTTT.

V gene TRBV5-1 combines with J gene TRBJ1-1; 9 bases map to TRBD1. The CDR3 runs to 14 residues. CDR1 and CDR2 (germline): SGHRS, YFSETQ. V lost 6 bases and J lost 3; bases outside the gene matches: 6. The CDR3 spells CASKGQGIDTEAFF. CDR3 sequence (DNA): TGCGCCAGCAAAGGACAGGGGATTGACACTGAAGCTTTCTTT.

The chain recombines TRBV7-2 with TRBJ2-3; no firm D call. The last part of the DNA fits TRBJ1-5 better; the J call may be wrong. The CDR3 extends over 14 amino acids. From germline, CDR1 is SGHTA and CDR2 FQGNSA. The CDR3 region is CASSSFYSNQPQHF. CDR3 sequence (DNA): TGTGCCAGCAGCTCCTTCTATAGCAATCAGCCCCAGCATTTT.

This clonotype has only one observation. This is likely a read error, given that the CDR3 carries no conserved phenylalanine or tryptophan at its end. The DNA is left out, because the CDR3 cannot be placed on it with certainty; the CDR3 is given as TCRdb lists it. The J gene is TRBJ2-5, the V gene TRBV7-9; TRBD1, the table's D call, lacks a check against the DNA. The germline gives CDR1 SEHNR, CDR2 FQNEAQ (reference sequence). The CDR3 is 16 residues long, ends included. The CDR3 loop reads CASSAPPLSWGYTFGS.

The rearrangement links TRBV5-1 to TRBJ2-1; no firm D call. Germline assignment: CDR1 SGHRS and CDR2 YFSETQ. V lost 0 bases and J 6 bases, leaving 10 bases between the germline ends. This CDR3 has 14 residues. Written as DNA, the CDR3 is TGCGCCAGCAGCTTGGGTTTAGTCTCCAATGAGCAGTTCTTC. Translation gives CASSLGLVSNEQFF.

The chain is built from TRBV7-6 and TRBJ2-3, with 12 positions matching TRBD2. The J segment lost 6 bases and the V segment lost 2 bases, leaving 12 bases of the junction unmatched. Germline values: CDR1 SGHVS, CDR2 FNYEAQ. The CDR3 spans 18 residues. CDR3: CASSLTPRLAGGLDTQYF. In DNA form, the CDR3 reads TGTGCCAGCAGCTTAACCCCCCGCCTAGCGGGAGGGCTTGATACGCAGTATTTT.

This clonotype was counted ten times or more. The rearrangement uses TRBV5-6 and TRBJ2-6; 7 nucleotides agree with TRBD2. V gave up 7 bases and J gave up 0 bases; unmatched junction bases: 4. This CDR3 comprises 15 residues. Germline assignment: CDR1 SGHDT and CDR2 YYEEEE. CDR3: CASAGRISGANVLTF. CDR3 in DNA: TGTGCCAGCGCCGGGAGGATCTCTGGGGCCAACGTCCTGACTTTC.

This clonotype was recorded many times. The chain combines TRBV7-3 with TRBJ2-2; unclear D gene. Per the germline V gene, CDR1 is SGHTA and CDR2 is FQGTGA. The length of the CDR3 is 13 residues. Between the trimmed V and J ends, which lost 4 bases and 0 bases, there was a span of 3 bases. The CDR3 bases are TGTGCCAGCAGCTCAGCGAACACCGGGGAGCTGTTTTTT. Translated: CASSSANTGELFF.

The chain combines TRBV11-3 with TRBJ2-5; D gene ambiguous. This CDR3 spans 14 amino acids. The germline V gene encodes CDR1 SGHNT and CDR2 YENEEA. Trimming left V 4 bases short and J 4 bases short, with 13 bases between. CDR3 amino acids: CASSSPSVRETQYF. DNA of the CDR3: TGTGCCAGCAGCTCCCCAAGCGTTCGAGAGACCCAGTACTTC.